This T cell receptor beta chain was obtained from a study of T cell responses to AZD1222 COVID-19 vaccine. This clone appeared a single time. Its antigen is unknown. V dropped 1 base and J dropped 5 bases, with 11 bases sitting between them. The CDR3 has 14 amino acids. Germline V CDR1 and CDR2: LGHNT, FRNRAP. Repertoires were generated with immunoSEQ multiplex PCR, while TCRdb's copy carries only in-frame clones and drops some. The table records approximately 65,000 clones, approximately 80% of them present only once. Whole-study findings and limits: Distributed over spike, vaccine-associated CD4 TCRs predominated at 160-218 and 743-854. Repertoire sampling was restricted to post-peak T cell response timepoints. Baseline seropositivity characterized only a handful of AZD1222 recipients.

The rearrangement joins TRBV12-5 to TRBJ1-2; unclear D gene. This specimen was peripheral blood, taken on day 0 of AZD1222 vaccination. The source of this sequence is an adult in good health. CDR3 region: CASGLGKQLYGYTF. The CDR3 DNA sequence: TGTGCTAGTGGTTTGGGGAAACAACTTTATGGCTACACCTTC.